These 12 T cell receptor beta chains were sequenced from one sample in a study of cytomegalovirus exposure and HLA in healthy donors. The PCR made use of 60 Vbeta and 13 Jbeta primers. Assay used: immunoSEQ multiplex PCR; TCRdb lists only in-frame clones, some missing. The data hold approximately 160,000 clones, with approximately 80% observed a single time. Material: PBMCs. The source of these receptors is a woman in her 30s in good health and CMV-seronegative.

This chain uses TRBV4-2 with TRBJ1-2; TRBD1 agrees at 8 bases. This CDR3 comprises 18 residues. CDR1 is LGHNA, CDR2 YNFKEQ, per germline. Trimming at V came to 4 bases and at J to 2 bases, leaving 15 bases not matched to a gene. The CDR3 DNA is TGTGCCAGCAGCCCCAAAGGGAAAGTGGACAGGGTGAACTATGGCTACACCTTC. It translates to CASSPKGKVDRVNYGYTF.

J is TRBJ2-2 and V is TRBV6-5; D is perhaps TRBD2 (5 bases). V lost 6 bases to trimming and J lost 5 bases, with 13 bases between them. The CDR3 sequence is 14 residues long. Germline values: CDR1 MNHEY, CDR2 SVGAGI. The CDR3 sequence is CASRDTPGTGELFF. Written as DNA, the CDR3 is TGTGCCAGCAGAGACACCCCGGGGACCGGGGAGCTGTTTTTT.

This chain uses TRBV6-1 with TRBJ2-1; 9 bases align to TRBD2. Germline CDR1 reads MNHNS; CDR2 reads SASEGT. V gave up 4 bases and J gave up 4 bases; unmatched junction bases: 8. The CDR3 covers 16 residues. In DNA form, the CDR3 reads TGTGCCAGCAGTGGGGGGCGGGGGGGGGAGTACAATGAGCAGTTCTTC. This encodes CASSGGRGGEYNEQFF.

This clone was detected only once. CDR3 protein: CASTRDYEQYF. The CDR3, as DNA: TGTGCCAGCACCCGCGACTACGAGCAGTACTTC. The chain has TRBV7-2 and TRBJ2-7; no clear D. Germline V lookup: CDR1 SGHTA, CDR2 FQGNSA. The CDR3 contains 11 residues. Trimming left V 7 bases short and J 3 bases short, with 7 bases between.

The chain has TRBV27 and TRBJ1-5; a possible D gene is TRBD1 (5 bases). This CDR3 has 14 residues. Trimming pared 7 bases from V and 1 base from J, leaving 11 bases between. Germline CDR1 reads MNHEY; CDR2 reads SMNVEV (reference sequence). The CDR3 here is CASNRGGSNQPQHF. The CDR3 DNA sequence: TGTGCCAGCAATCGGGGGGGGAGCAATCAGCCCCAGCATTTT.

The V call is TRBV7-8, the J call TRBJ2-1; D remains unclear. CDR3 length: 15 residues. CDR1 and CDR2 from the germline V gene are SGHVS and FQNEAQ. Deletions cut 5 bases from V and 2 bases from J, with 13 bases between. This CDR3 is CASSRVRMTYNEQFF. CDR3 in DNA: TGTGCCAGCAGCCGCGTGCGTATGACCTACAATGAGCAGTTCTTC.

The chain uses TRBV7-2 and TRBJ1-2, with 9 bases aligning to TRBD1. Germline V lookup: CDR1 SGHTA, CDR2 FQGNSA. The CDR3 sequence is 15 residues long. The V gene end was trimmed by 5 bases and the J gene end by 1 base; junction bases not matched to a gene: 5. This CDR3 is CASSLNRGHNYGYTF. CDR3 DNA sequence: TGTGCCAGCAGCCTGAACAGGGGGCATAACTATGGCTACACCTTC. Looking up the rest from reference TRBV7-2 and TRBJ1-2 gives the full variable domain: GAGVSQSPSNKVTEKGKDVELRCDPISGHTALYWYRQSLGQGLEFLIYFQGNSAPDKSGLPSDRFSAERTGGSVSTLTIQRTQQEDSAVYLCASSLNRGHNYGYTFGSGTRLTVV.

V and J are TRBV11-2 and TRBJ1-4; a possible D gene is TRBD1 (5 bases). CDR1 and CDR2 (germline): SGHAT, FQNNGV. The CDR3 covers 13 residues. Trimming took 4 bases from V and 8 from J, leaving 11 bases between them. CDR3 coding DNA: TGTGCCAGCAGCTGGGGCGGGGTCGAAAAACTGTTTTTT. Translated: CASSWGGVEKLFF. The whole variable domain, remainder taken from reference TRBV11-2 and TRBJ1-4, is EAGVAQSPRYKIIEKRQSVAFWCNPISGHATLYWYQQILGQGPKLLIQFQNNGVVDDSQLPKDRFSAERLKGVDSTLKIQPAKLEDSAVYLCASSWGGVEKLFFGSGTQLSVL.

V usage is TRBV2 and J usage is TRBJ1-1; D may be TRBD1 (5 bases). This CDR3 has 15 amino acids. The V gene's germline CDR1 is SNHLY and CDR2 FYNNEI. The V gene lost 6 bases and the J gene lost 4 bases, with 18 bases spanning the gap. CDR3 coding DNA: TGTGCCAGCAGCAAACTGGGACGGGGGGGCACTGAAGCTTTCTTT. This codes for CASSKLGRGGTEAFF.

A single count supports this clone. The V gene is TRBV2, the J gene TRBJ1-1, with D hard to call. Germline CDR1 reads SNHLY; CDR2 reads FYNNEI. V dropped 1 base and J dropped 0 bases, with 3 bases sitting between them. This CDR3 spans 13 amino acids. The CDR3 bases are TGTGCCAGCAGTGAAGGAGTGAACACTGAAGCTTTCTTT. Amino acid sequence: CASSEGVNTEAFF.

The J gene is TRBJ2-6, the V gene TRBV19; 8 bases agree with TRBD1. Germline trimming cut 7 bases from V and 2 bases from J; bases unmatched to any gene: 7. Germline V gene lookup returns CDR1 LNHDA and CDR2 SQIVND (reference sequence). This CDR3 is 16 amino acids long. CDR3 residues: CASTGTGAPGANVLTF. CDR3 DNA sequence: TGTGCCAGTACCGGGACAGGAGCTCCTGGGGCCAACGTCCTGACTTTC.

This clone occurred a few times. This chain connects TRBV10-3 to TRBJ2-7, with D perhaps matching TRBD1 (5 bases). The germline gives CDR1 ENHRY, CDR2 SYGVKD. V shed 3 bases and J shed 1 base, with 13 bases lying between them. The CDR3 has 15 residues. CDR3 in DNA: TGTGCCATCAGTGACGAACAGGCCGCATCCTACGAGCAGTACTTC. This translates into CAISDEQAASYEQYF.